This T cell receptor (beta chain) was recovered during a study of control samples from healthy donors and cancer patients (dated by TCRdb to 2018 to 2021). The CDR3 sequence holds 13 residues, the cysteine and phenylalanine included. Here the CDR3 DNA is all that survives: 39 bases in frame from base 1. According to the germline V gene (reference sequence), CDR1 reads PRHDT and CDR2 reads FYEKMQ. V is clipped by 2 bases and J by 4 bases, and the sequence between their germline boundaries is 6 bases long. As to this clone: Its antigen remains undetermined. No base-level quality is on record; no much larger clone is a single base apart.

The library was made by the immunoSEQ multiplex PCR assay. The source is immuneACCESS, and TCRdb retained only in-frame sequences with V and J called. Part of the clones is not carried over; for the studies checked, unresolved V genes explain less than half of this, and the remainder is unexplained. The sample table holds about 130,000 clones, of which approximately 90% were seen once. 2% to 3% of the sample is held by the ten biggest clonotypes. Sequencing used blood. The source is a man between 40 and 49 years old in good health. The chain is assembled from TRBV13 and TRBJ1-5; the best D guess is TRBD1, with 5 bases matching. CDR3 loop: CASSLSGNQPQHF. DNA sequence: TGTGCCAGCAGCTTATCAGGGAATCAGCCCCAGCATTTT.